This entry lists 20 T cell receptor beta chains sequenced from one sample in a study of blood T cells in healthy people across ages. Primers used in a second PCR of roughly 6 to 11 cycles were a sample-barcoded 5' primer and a J-beta primer mix. A single record per CDR3 protein comes from TCRdb applying MiXCR to the 5' RACE reads. The sample has 600,000 to 900,000 distinct CDR3 sequences, about 26% seen once. This same sample was also part of a study on T cells of mothers and their children.

The specimen was blood. All receptors derive from a boy under 18 in good health.

Only one count was recorded for this clonotype. V usage is TRBV20-1 and J usage is TRBJ2-7; 14 nucleotides agree with TRBD2. The CDR3 covers 15 residues. From germline, CDR1 is DFQATT and CDR2 SNEGSKA (reference sequence). The DNA of the CDR3 is TGCAGCGCGGGACTAGCGGGAGTCCTCTCCTACGAGCAGTACTTC. This codes for CSAGLAGVLSYEQYF.

Ten or more counts support this clonotype. CDR3 in amino acids: CASRSSGGIGYEQYF. In DNA form, the CDR3 reads TGTGCCAGCAGATCCTCGGGGGGGATAGGCTACGAGCAGTACTTC. The rearrangement uses TRBV28 and TRBJ2-7; TRBD2 matches 8 bases. CDR1 is MDHEN, CDR2 SYDVKM, per germline. The V segment lost 6 bases and the J segment 3 bases; nucleotides outside the gene matches: 10. The CDR3 covers 15 residues.

This clonotype was seen a few times. V is TRBV6-6 and J is TRBJ1-4; perhaps TRBD1 as D (6 bases). CDR3 size: 13 residues. V dropped 8 bases and J dropped 0 bases, with 7 bases sitting between them. Germline assignment: CDR1 MNHNY and CDR2 SVGAGI (reference sequence). In DNA, the CDR3 is TGTGCCAGCTGGACAGCAACTAATGAAAAACTGTTTTTT. Amino acids: CASWTATNEKLFF.

The chain is built from TRBV6-2 or TRBV6-3 and TRBJ2-5, with a possible D match to TRBD2 (6 bases). The germline V gene has CDR1 MNHEY and CDR2 SVGEGT. The length of the CDR3 is 16 residues. V gave up 0 bases and J gave up 4 bases, with 15 bases separating them. This CDR3 is CASSYSIRDLVETQYF. The CDR3 nucleotides read TGTGCCAGCAGTTACTCGATAAGGGACTTGGTAGAGACCCAGTACTTC.

The chain recombines TRBV6-2 or TRBV6-3 with TRBJ2-7; unclear D gene. V gave up 3 bases and J gave up 3 bases, with 3 bases separating them. Germline values: CDR1 MNHEY, CDR2 SVGEGT. CDR3 length: 11 residues. CDR3 sequence: CASSYFYEQYF. In DNA form, the CDR3 reads TGTGCCAGCAGTTATTTCTACGAGCAGTACTTC.

The chain uses TRBV6-5 and TRBJ2-1; the match to TRBD1 covers 7 bases. This CDR3 comprises 16 residues. Germline lookup yields CDR1 MNHEY and CDR2 SVGAGI. V shed 2 bases, J shed 4 bases, and the junction held 8 bases outside the gene matches. The CDR3 DNA reads TGTGCCAGCAGTTACACCCCAACAGGGGTATACAATGAGCAGTTCTTC. This codes for CASSYTPTGVYNEQFF.

CDR3 in amino acids: CASSARLARGEQFF. The CDR3 coding sequence is TGTGCCAGCAGTGCCAGACTAGCGCGAGGGGAGCAGTTCTTC. The gene calls are TRBV25-1 and TRBJ2-1; 8 bases map to TRBD2. The CDR3 loop spans 14 amino acids. The germline gives CDR1 MGHDK, CDR2 SYGVNS. The V and J ends lost 4 bases and 10 bases, in that order; junction bases with no gene match: 9.

This clonotype was counted a few times. V and J are TRBV30 and TRBJ2-3; tentatively, D is TRBD1 (5 bases). Trimming left V 1 base short and J 6 bases short, with 8 bases between. Germline lookup yields CDR1 GTSNPN and CDR2 SVGIG (reference sequence). The CDR3 length is 12 residues. Written as DNA, the CDR3 is TGTGCCTGGAGTGAAACAGGTGATACGCAGTATTTT. Its translation: CAWSETGDTQYF.

The gene calls are TRBV6-2 or TRBV6-3 and TRBJ2-7, with D possibly TRBD1 on 5 matching bases. V was cut by 5 bases and J by 3 bases, with 17 bases left in between. This CDR3 region has 15 residues. CDR1 is MNHEY and CDR2 is SVGEGT in the germline V gene. The CDR3 coding sequence is TGTGCCAGCAGTCGACAGCCAGTTGTTAACTACGAGCAGTACTTC. Its protein is CASSRQPVVNYEQYF.

CDR3 region: CASSQGGRVLFF. DNA of the CDR3: TGTGCCAGCAGCCAGGGGGGCAGGGTGCTGTTCTTC. J is TRBJ2-1 and V is TRBV11-3; D is possibly TRBD1 (7 bases). The CDR3 sequence is 12 residues long. Germline loops: CDR1 SGHNT, CDR2 YENEEA. The V end lost 5 bases, the J end lost 15 bases, and 17 bases lay between the germline ends.

CDR3: CASSSVAGGQYNEQFF. The CDR3 nucleotides are TGTGCCAGCAGCTCTGTAGCGGGGGGGCAATACAATGAGCAGTTCTTC. This chain uses TRBV13 with TRBJ2-7; TRBD2 matches 11 bases. Gene TRBJ2-1 matches the end of the DNA better, so the J call may be wrong. This CDR3 comprises 16 residues. CDR1 is PRHDT, CDR2 FYEKMQ, per germline (reference sequence).

This rearrangement joins TRBV12-3 or TRBV12-4 to TRBJ2-5, with D possibly matching TRBD2 (6 bases). V was shortened by 8 bases and J by 11 bases, with 18 bases between the two germline ends. CDR3 size: 12 residues. The CDR3: CASRAGPGEQYF. The CDR3 DNA sequence: TGTGCCAGCCGTGCGGGGCCGGGAGAGCAGTACTTC.

This clonotype has only a few counts. The genes are TRBV24-1 and TRBJ2-1; 13 bases align to TRBD2. V was clipped by 4 bases and J by 2 bases; unmatched bases: 10. Germline CDR1 reads KGHDR; CDR2 reads SFDVKD. CDR3 length: 19 residues. CDR3 DNA sequence: TGTGCCACCAGTGAGTCGCCGGGACTAGCGGGAACTCCCTACAATGAGCAGTTCTTC. Translated: CATSESPGLAGTPYNEQFF.

This clonotype has just a few counts. This sequence joins TRBV20-1 and TRBJ1-2; D may be TRBD1 (5 bases). The CDR3 totals 14 residues. Germline-derived CDR1 and CDR2 are DFQATT and SNEGSKA (reference sequence). V was cut by 3 bases and J by 1 base, with 12 bases left in between. This chain's CDR3 is CSASQGESNYGYTF. The DNA of the CDR3 is TGCAGTGCTAGCCAGGGAGAGAGTAACTATGGCTACACCTTC.

The chain employs TRBV7-9 and TRBJ2-3; D is possibly TRBD1 or TRBD2 (5 bases each). The V end was cut by 5 bases, the J end by 4 bases, with 19 bases between. CDR1 and CDR2 (germline): SEHNR, FQNEAQ (reference sequence). The CDR3 loop spans 16 amino acids. The CDR3 DNA reads as TGTGCCAGCAGCCCGAACCGGGACCCCCGAGCAGATACGCAGTATTTT. Residues: CASSPNRDPRADTQYF.

This clonotype was seen a few times. The chain uses TRBV5-1 and TRBJ2-1; D possibly matches TRBD1 or TRBD2 (5 bases each). TRBJ2-7 matches the DNA end more closely, so the J call is doubtful. CDR3 length: 18 amino acids. The germline CDR1 and CDR2 sequences are SGHRS and YFSETQ. This CDR3 is CASSYRGSGGATSYEQYF. DNA of the CDR3: TGCGCCAGCAGCTATAGGGGATCTGGGGGTGCAACCTCCTACGAGCAGTACTTC.

This rearrangement joins TRBV7-9 to TRBJ2-3, with TRBD1 identical over 9 bases. Per germline, CDR1 SEHNR and CDR2 FQNEAQ (reference sequence). The CDR3 is 16 residues long. The V gene end was trimmed by 5 bases and the J gene end by 3 bases; junction bases not matched to a gene: 9. The CDR3 DNA reads as TGTGCCAGCAGCCCGAGGCGGGACAGGGAGACAGATACGCAGTATTTT. This sequence encodes CASSPRRDRETDTQYF.

This chain joins TRBV2 and TRBJ2-7; D gene uncertain. Germline CDR1 reads SNHLY; CDR2 reads FYNNEI. The CDR3 is made up of 12 amino acids. V lost 7 bases, J lost 3 bases, and 10 bases lay in between. This CDR3 reads CASTPQLYEQYF. CDR3 nucleotide sequence: TGTGCCAGCACCCCACAACTCTACGAGCAGTACTTC.

This chain uses TRBV6-6 with TRBJ2-5, with D perhaps assigned TRBD1 or TRBD2 (5 bases each). The CDR3 consists of 15 residues. Germline V gene lookup returns CDR1 MNHNY and CDR2 SVGAGI (reference sequence). V gave up 6 bases and J gave up 3 bases, with 17 bases separating them. The CDR3: CASSRRGGGEETQYF. The DNA of the CDR3 is TGTGCCAGCAGCCGAAGGGGTGGGGGTGAAGAGACCCAGTACTTC.

V is TRBV29-1 and J is TRBJ2-4; 7 positions match TRBD2. V lost 8 bases, J lost 7 bases, and 5 bases stayed unmatched. The CDR3 has 11 amino acids. Germline CDR1 SQVTM, CDR2 ANQGSEA. The chain's CDR3 is CSIQGGNIQYF. The CDR3 nucleotides are TGCAGCATTCAGGGAGGGAACATTCAGTACTTC. The complete variable domain, with remaining parts taken from reference TRBV29-1 and TRBJ2-4, reads SAVISQKPSRDICQRGTSLTIQCQVDSQVTMMFWYRQQPGQSLTLIATANQGSEATYESGFVIDKFPISRPNLTFSTLTVSNMSPEDSSIYLCSIQGGNIQYFGAGTRLSVL.